This TCR beta chain was found in a study of control samples from healthy donors and cancer patients. TCRdb keeps only in-frame clones here, not all; method: immunoSEQ multiplex PCR. The profile shows about 69,000 clones, roughly 80% of them singletons. Input material: PBMCs. The TCR sequence derives from a woman aged 50 to 60 with lung cancer.

CDR3 region: CASSPPTSGGAWDTQYF. Here the CDR3 DNA reads TGTGCCAGCAGCCCTCCGACTAGCGGGGGGGCCTGGGATACGCAGTATTTT. V usage is TRBV3-1 (or the pseudogene TRBV3-2) and J usage is TRBJ2-3; the match to TRBD2 covers 14 bases. V dropped 4 bases and J dropped 6; count of bases not matched to a gene: 9. The CDR3 is made up of 17 amino acids. Germline V gene lookup returns CDR1 LGHDT and CDR2 YNNKEL (reference sequence).